This T cell receptor beta chain appears in the sequencing data of a study of technical replicates of blood from a handful of donors. Between the trimmed V and J ends, which lost 8 bases and 4 bases, there was a span of 11 bases. Germline-derived CDR1 and CDR2 are MNHEY and SVGAGI. This CDR3 has 12 residues. The assay was immunoSEQ multiplex PCR, and TCRdb's table has in-frame clones only and misses some. Of about 56,000 clones in the sample, around 93% are singletons; the top ten hold 3.5% to 4.5%. V and J are TRBV6-5 and TRBJ1-2; D ambiguous. Input material: PBMCs. The origin of this receptor is a human donor in good health. Some clones in this sample may be carry-over from other donors' samples. The CDR3 is CASGGRGYGYTF. CDR3 DNA: TGTGCCAGCGGTGGTCGAGGCTATGGCTACACCTTC.